These 21 T cell receptor beta chains were all obtained from the same sample, sequenced in a study of blood T cell repertoires in COVID-19. Libraries were prepared by immunoSEQ multiplex PCR; TCRdb keeps only in-frame clonotypes and omits some of them. Of 150,000 to 200,000 clones in the sample, more than 60% are singletons; the top ten hold roughly 14%. Material for sequencing was peripheral blood. The source is a man aged 45-65 years who had recovered from COVID-19.

The CDR3 coding sequence is TGTGCCAGCAGCCAAGTGGCAGGGGGCGGCTCTGGGGCCAACGTCCTGACTTTC. This encodes CASSQVAGGGSGANVLTF. This chain links TRBV4-2 with TRBJ2-6, with 8 bases identical to TRBD1. V lost 1 base and J lost 0; bases outside the gene matches: 5. The CDR3 consists of 18 residues. Germline CDR1 and CDR2: LGHNA and YNFKEQ.

The genes are TRBV18 and TRBJ1-1, with 8 bases lining up with TRBD1. The length of the CDR3 is 14 residues. Germline V gene data show CDR1 as KGHSH and CDR2 as LQKENI. V shed 1 base and J 7 bases; nucleotides not matched to a gene: 5. The CDR3 sequence is CASSPQRTGSEAFF. CDR3 DNA sequence: TGTGCCAGCTCACCACAACGGACAGGGAGTGAAGCTTTCTTT.

The CDR3 is CATRRGTGELFF. CDR3 bases: TGTGCCACCCGAAGGGGGACCGGGGAGCTGTTTTTT. The rearrangement links TRBV19 to TRBJ2-2, with D tentatively TRBD1 (6 bases). The CDR3 sequence is 12 residues long. Germline CDR1 LNHDA, CDR2 SQIVND (reference sequence). The V gene lost 10 bases and the J gene lost 5 bases, with 11 bases spanning the gap. The entire variable domain, with the rest obtained from reference TRBV19 and TRBJ2-2, is as follows: DGGITQSPKYLFRKEGQNVTLSCEQNLNHDAMYWYRQDPGQGLRLIYYSQIVNDFQKGDIAEGYSVSREKKESFPLTVTSAQKNPTAFYLCATRRGTGELFFGEGSRLTVL.

This clone was picked up a small number of times. The rearrangement joins TRBV18 to TRBJ2-7; D is unresolved. The length of the CDR3 is 12 residues. Germline V gene lookup returns CDR1 KGHSH and CDR2 LQKENI. Between the trimmed V and J ends, which lost 4 bases and 4 bases, there was a span of 8 bases. CDR3 DNA: TGTGCCAGCTCACAGAACGGTTACGAGCAGTACTTC. Its protein is CASSQNGYEQYF.

The rearrangement links TRBV7-3 to TRBJ2-4, with TRBD1 matching over 7 bases. This CDR3 region has 13 residues. V lost 5 bases, J lost 8 bases, and 6 bases stayed unmatched. Germline loops: CDR1 SGHTA, CDR2 FQGTGA. The CDR3 DNA sequence: TGTGCCAGCAGCCCTCGACAGGGAGACATTCAGTACTTC. As protein: CASSPRQGDIQYF.

The rearrangement uses TRBV27 and TRBJ1-6; the D is unclear. The germline V gene encodes CDR1 MNHEY and CDR2 SMNVEV (reference sequence). The V and J ends lost 2 bases and 10 bases respectively, with 21 bases between them. The CDR3 is 17 amino acids. In DNA form, the CDR3 reads TGTGCCAGCAGTTTAACGCCGCGCCCACCGTCGGGGTCACCCCTCCACTTT. Translated: CASSLTPRPPSGSPLHF.

The chain's CDR3 is CASSWGLGRNEQFF. The CDR3 DNA follows: TGCGCCAGCAGCTGGGGACTAGGACGCAATGAGCAGTTCTTC. The V call is TRBV5-1, the J call TRBJ2-1, with 8 bases aligning to TRBD2. The CDR3 is made up of 14 amino acids. In germline, CDR1 is SGHRS, CDR2 YFSETQ. Losses at the gene ends were 3 bases for V and 6 bases for J; bases not matched to a gene: 5. Looking up the rest from reference TRBV5-1 and TRBJ2-1 gives the full variable domain: KAGVTQTPRYLIKTRGQQVTLSCSPISGHRSVSWYQQTPGQGLQFLFEYFSETQRNKGNFPGRFSGRQFSNSRSEMNVSTLELGDSALYLCASSWGLGRNEQFFGPGTRLTVL.

The chain is built from TRBV10-2 and TRBJ2-7, with D unresolved. Trimming removed 5 bases from V and 2 bases from J, with 7 bases in between. This CDR3 region has 12 residues. Germline V gives CDR1 WSHSY, CDR2 SAAADI. Written as DNA, the CDR3 is TGCGCCAGCAGTATAATTACCTACGAGCAGTACTTC. It encodes CASSIITYEQYF.

This chain connects TRBV28 to TRBJ1-2, with a weak D call TRBD1 (5 bases). The CDR3 has 13 amino acids. Germline loops: CDR1 MDHEN, CDR2 SYDVKM. With 5 bases removed from V and 6 bases from J, the gap between germline ends came to 13 bases. The CDR3 DNA sequence: TGTGCCAGCAGTACGCCGGGGGTTGATGGCTACACCTTC. Protein product: CASSTPGVDGYTF.

This chain connects TRBV10-1 to TRBJ2-7, with D perhaps matching TRBD1 (5 bases). CDR3 length equals 12 residues. V dropped 3 bases and J dropped 3 bases, with 6 bases sitting between them. The germline V gene encodes CDR1 WNHNN and CDR2 SYGVQD (reference sequence). Here the CDR3 DNA reads TGCGCCAGCAGTGAAGGGGACTACGAGCAGTACTTC. Translating gives CASSEGDYEQYF.

The CDR3 nucleotides read TGTGCCAGCAGTGAATGGGCTAGCGGGAGTAGGGGTGAGCAGTTCTTC. Protein product: CASSEWASGSRGEQFF. The chain combines TRBV6-1 with TRBJ2-1; 10 positions agree with TRBD2. Germline CDR1 is MNHNS and CDR2 is SASEGT. J lost 9 bases, V lost 2 bases, and 10 bases had no gene match. The CDR3 loop spans 16 amino acids.

The V call is TRBV5-6, the J call TRBJ1-1, with a weak D call TRBD1 (5 bases). V was trimmed by 2 bases and J by 4 bases, leaving 9 bases between them. Germline V gene data show CDR1 as SGHDT and CDR2 as YYEEEE. The CDR3 consists of 13 residues. The CDR3 is CASSFGGTTEAFF. CDR3 coding DNA: TGTGCCAGCAGCTTTGGGGGGACCACTGAAGCTTTCTTT.

The J gene is TRBJ2-3, the V gene TRBV27; the match to TRBD2 covers 10 bases. Germline CDR1 MNHEY, CDR2 SMNVEV (reference sequence). V was clipped by 3 bases and J by 0 bases; unmatched bases: 12. The length of the CDR3 is 19 residues. The CDR3 protein is CASSFEAGGTFVSTDTQYF. The CDR3 DNA is TGTGCCAGCAGTTTTGAAGCGGGAGGGACATTCGTTAGCACAGATACGCAGTATTTT.

This chain joins TRBV27 and TRBJ1-3; D unclear. Trimming shortened V by 4 bases and J by 0 bases, and 16 bases separated the two germline ends. The CDR3 is made up of 17 amino acids. Germline V gene sequence: CDR1 MNHEY, CDR2 SMNVEV (reference sequence). CDR3 DNA sequence: TGTGCCAGCAGTTCCCGAGCGTCTCCGGTCTCTGGAAACACCATATATTTT. The encoded protein is CASSSRASPVSGNTIYF.

This clone appeared a few times. The gene calls are TRBV5-1 and TRBJ1-2; 12 bases match TRBD1. Germline trimming cut 4 bases from V and 8 bases from J; bases unmatched to any gene: 18. This CDR3 has 18 residues. Germline V CDR1 and CDR2: SGHRS, YFSETQ. CDR3 nucleotides: TGCGCCAGCAGCACCAAAGCGGGACAGGGGGCACCAGCGGGGGGCTACACCTTC. This gives the protein CASSTKAGQGAPAGGYTF.

The chain joins TRBV7-3 to TRBJ2-1; TRBD2 agrees at 11 bases. The germline V gene encodes CDR1 SGHTA and CDR2 FQGTGA. V trimming: 5 bases; J trimming: 6 bases; junction bases outside the gene matches: 9. The CDR3 totals 16 residues. CDR3 residues: CASSPPLAGGSNEQFF. The CDR3 nucleotides are TGTGCCAGCAGCCCCCCTCTAGCGGGAGGCAGCAATGAGCAGTTCTTC. The whole variable domain, remainder taken from reference TRBV7-3 and TRBJ2-1, is GAGVSQTPSNKVTEKGKYVELRCDPISGHTALYWYRQSLGQGPEFLIYFQGTGAADDSGLPNDRFFAVRPEGSVSTLKIQRTERGDSAVYLCASSPPLAGGSNEQFFGPGTRLTVL.

This clone was observed a handful of times. The V and J genes are TRBV11-2 and TRBJ2-7; 10 bases line up with TRBD2. CDR1 and CDR2 (germline): SGHAT, FQNNGV. Trimming took 2 bases from V and 0 from J; bases not matched to a gene: 1. The CDR3 is 15 amino acids. The CDR3 DNA reads as TGTGCCAGCAGCTTACCTAGCGGGAGCTCCTACGAGCAGTACTTC. Its translation: CASSLPSGSSYEQYF.

V gene TRBV4-1 combines with J gene TRBJ2-2; a weak D match, TRBD1 (5 bases). The germline V and J ends were trimmed by 4 bases and 2 bases, with 14 bases remaining between them. There are 16 residues in the CDR3. Looked up from germline, CDR1 is MGHRA and CDR2 is YSYEKL. The CDR3 coding sequence is TGCGCCAGCAGCCCATTACAAACAGGAAACACCGGGGAGCTGTTTTTT. This codes for CASSPLQTGNTGELFF.

The chain employs TRBV5-1 and TRBJ1-1; TRBD1 might be the D (6 bases). Trimming took off 8 bases at V and 1 base at J, with 9 bases between the two ends. The CDR3 contains 12 residues. Germline CDR1 and CDR2: SGHRS and YFSETQ. CDR3 in amino acids: CAREQGNTEAFF. In DNA, the CDR3 is TGCGCCAGGGAACAGGGGAACACTGAAGCTTTCTTT.

The chain has TRBV28 and TRBJ1-4; no definite D call. Germline values: CDR1 MDHEN, CDR2 SYDVKM. V was trimmed by 1 base and J by 3 bases, leaving 9 bases between them. CDR3 length equals 15 residues. In nucleotides, the CDR3 is TGTGCCAGCAGTTTATTTGGTCAGGCTAATGAAAAACTGTTTTTT. Protein product: CASSLFGQANEKLFF.

V is TRBV9 and J is TRBJ2-1; perhaps TRBD1 as D (5 bases). Trimming took off 0 bases at V and 3 bases at J, with 10 bases between the two ends. Germline V lookup: CDR1 SGDLS, CDR2 YYNGEE. The CDR3 length is 15 residues. Written as DNA, the CDR3 is TGTGCCAGCAGCGTAGCAGGACATAGCTACAATGAGCAGTTCTTC. Translation: CASSVAGHSYNEQFF.